This TCR beta chain was profiled in a study of blood T cell repertoires in COVID-19. Study information: From the United States, Italy and Spain came samples of acute and convalescent COVID-19. Sources were T cells, B-cell-depleted T cells, or PBMCs; the material itself was cDNA or gDNA.

CDR3 length equals 16 residues. Between the trimmed V and J ends, which lost 4 bases and 3 bases, there was a span of 17 bases. Germline CDR1 and CDR2: SGHDT and YYEEEE. Per the authors' pipeline: Amplification of reference gene primers provided the estimated nucleated cell counts. TCRdb's table, derived via immunoSEQ multiplex PCR, lists solely in-frame clones and lacks some. V, J and clone size are taken as reported in that table, and D and trimming were inferred from the DNA itself. The sample yields 150,000 to 200,000 clones, more than 75% seen once. This receptor was identified in a man between 40 and 49 years old with active or convalescent COVID-19. This chain links TRBV5-6 with TRBJ1-5; D unresolved. The specimen sequenced was peripheral blood. The CDR3 reads CASSQMGAGYNQPQHF. CDR3 sequence (DNA): TGTGCCAGCAGCCAAATGGGTGCCGGGTACAATCAGCCCCAGCATTTT.